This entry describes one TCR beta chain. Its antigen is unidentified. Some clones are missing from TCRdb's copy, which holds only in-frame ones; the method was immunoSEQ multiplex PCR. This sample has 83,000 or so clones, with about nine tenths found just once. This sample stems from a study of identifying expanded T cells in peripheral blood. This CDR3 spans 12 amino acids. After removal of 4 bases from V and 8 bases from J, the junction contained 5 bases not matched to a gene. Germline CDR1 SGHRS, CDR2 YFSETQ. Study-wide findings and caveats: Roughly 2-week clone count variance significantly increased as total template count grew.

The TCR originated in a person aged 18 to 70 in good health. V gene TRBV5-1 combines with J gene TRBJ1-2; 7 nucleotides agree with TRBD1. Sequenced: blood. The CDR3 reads CASSEDRAGYTF. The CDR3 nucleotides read TGCGCCAGCAGCGAAGACAGGGCGGGCTACACCTTC.